This T cell receptor beta chain was sequenced during a study of cytotoxic CD8 clonotypes in ibrutinib-treated CLL. In the study overall: Partial response was seen in approximately 25 patients and complete response in 2; after median roughly 6 years, approximately 14 stayed remitted, roughly 12 progressed.

Clones were sequenced by immunoSEQ multiplex PCR, and TCRdb holds only the in-frame ones, with some missing. This table holds tens of thousands of clones, less than 85% found once. CDR3 length: 17 amino acids. CDR1 and CDR2 from the germline V gene are SGDLS and YYNGEE. Trimming pared 7 bases from V and 5 bases from J, leaving 22 bases between. This TCR was recovered from a human donor with chronic lymphocytic leukemia. The starting material was PBMCs, obtained after 24 months of ibrutinib treatment. The V call is TRBV9, the J call TRBJ2-6; D ambiguous. The CDR3 DNA sequence: TGTGCCAGCGCTATCGGGTACAAACAAAGTCGGGCCAACGTCCTGACTTTC. It codes for CASAIGYKQSRANVLTF.